This record concerns one TCR beta chain sequence. Adults between roughly 18 and 95 years of age took part from about 24 US areas. Membership in each cohort depended on participant-reported clinical history. Original processing methods: Amplification of reference gene primers was used by the study to estimate nucleated cell counts. The data were produced by immunoSEQ multiplex PCR, yet TCRdb's version contains in-frame clones alone and is incomplete. V and J calls and clone size are those listed in that table; D and trimming were worked out from the DNA. Of about 140,000 clones in the sample, less than 85% are singletons; the top ten hold approximately 1.6%. The data stem from a study of blood T cell repertoires in COVID-19. Overall study: From T cells, B-cell-depleted T cells, or PBMCs came the material, which was cDNA or gDNA.

The sequenced sample consisted of PBMCs or T cells enriched from blood (not recorded which). The source is a young woman who had been exposed to COVID-19.

The chain's CDR3 is CASSLGQGTNTEAFF. Written as DNA, the CDR3 is TGTGCCAGCAGCTTAGGGCAGGGGACGAACACTGAAGCTTTCTTT. The chain has TRBV13 and TRBJ1-1; D perhaps matches TRBD1 (6 bases). Germline V CDR1 and CDR2: PRHDT, FYEKMQ (reference sequence). This CDR3 is built from 15 residues. The germline V and J ends were trimmed by 0 bases and 1 base, with 9 bases remaining between them.